This entry lists 17 T cell receptor beta chains sequenced from one sample in a study of multiple sclerosis patients with progressive multifocal leukoencephalopathy. Only in-frame clones appear in the TCRdb table, and some are missing; sequencing was by immunoSEQ multiplex PCR. The data contain some 25,000 clones, approximately 90% of them singletons. Specified time point: approximately 12 months of natalizumab therapy. The source material was PBMCs, sampled from a patient treated with natalizumab. The origin of the receptors is a man younger than 45 with multiple sclerosis.

The chain is built from TRBV27 and TRBJ2-1; 12 bases are a match to TRBD1. Losses at the gene ends were 3 bases for V and 8 bases for J; bases not matched to a gene: 8. Germline V gene lookup returns CDR1 MNHEY and CDR2 SMNVEV (reference sequence). CDR3 length equals 16 residues. The DNA for the CDR3 is TGTGCCAGCAGTTTTATCCGGGACAGGGGGCGAGATGAGCAGTTCTTC. This gives the protein CASSFIRDRGRDEQFF.

The count of this clone is one. V usage is TRBV4-3 and J usage is TRBJ2-5; the D call may be TRBD1 or TRBD2 (5 bases each). The CDR3 is made up of 14 amino acids. Germline V gene sequence: CDR1 LGHNA, CDR2 YSLEER. V lost 1 base to trimming and J lost 2 bases, with 8 bases between them. As DNA, the CDR3 is TGCGCCAGCAGCCAAGGGGGGTTGCAAGAGACCCAGTACTTC. Its protein product is CASSQGGLQETQYF.

Only one count was recorded for this clone. The J gene is TRBJ2-7, the V gene TRBV5-5, with 8 nucleotides matching TRBD2. The CDR3 contains 14 residues. V lost 5 bases and J lost 5; bases outside the gene matches: 9. Germline CDR1 and CDR2: SGHKS and YYEKEE (reference sequence). In nucleotides, the CDR3 is TGTGCCAGCAGGCTGGCGGGGGGTCGCAACGAGCAGTACTTC. This sequence encodes CASRLAGGRNEQYF.

The chain is built from TRBV7-9 and TRBJ1-2; D is unclear. Germline V gene lookup returns CDR1 SEHNR and CDR2 FQNEAQ (reference sequence). The V gene lost 3 bases and the J gene lost 10 bases, with 18 bases spanning the gap. This CDR3 is 14 amino acids long. This CDR3 reads CASSFREDRDYYTF. The CDR3 DNA sequence: TGTGCCAGCAGCTTTCGGGAAGACCGTGACTACTACACCTTC. Variable domain in full (rest from reference TRBV7-9 and TRBJ1-2): DTGVSQNPRHKITKRGQNVTFRCDPISEHNRLYWYRQTLGQGPEFLTYFQNEAQLEKSRLLSDRFSAERPKGSFSTLEIQRTEQGDSAMYLCASSFREDRDYYTFGSGTRLTVV.

V usage is TRBV10-3 and J usage is TRBJ1-1; 9 bases map to TRBD1. This CDR3 is 14 amino acids long. Germline lookup yields CDR1 ENHRY and CDR2 SYGVKD. Trimming cost V 10 bases and J 3 bases; bases outside gene matches: 9. The CDR3 DNA follows: TGTGCCACATTAAGACAGGGGGGGTACACTGAAGCTTTCTTT. Its protein product is CATLRQGGYTEAFF.

The chain couples TRBV2 to TRBJ2-1, with 7 bases that match TRBD2. Per germline, CDR1 SNHLY and CDR2 FYNNEI. The CDR3 is made up of 13 amino acids. After removal of 6 bases from V and 10 bases from J, the junction contained 9 bases not matched to a gene. CDR3 sequence: CASRSSGNREQFF. The DNA for the CDR3 is TGTGCCAGCAGATCTAGCGGTAATCGGGAGCAGTTCTTC.

This clone was observed once. In nucleotides, the CDR3 is TGTGCCAGCAGCTTGGTACTAGTGTTGATGAATGAGCAGTTCTTC. It codes for CASSLVLVLMNEQFF. This chain links TRBV11-2 with TRBJ2-1; D might be TRBD2 (5 bases). CDR1 is SGHAT, CDR2 FQNNGV, per germline. Trimming stripped 3 bases from V and 7 bases from J, with 16 bases between. This CDR3 has 15 residues.

This sequence joins TRBV7-2 and TRBJ2-1; no reliable D call. The CDR3 has 16 amino acids. Germline CDR1 is SGHTA and CDR2 is FQGNSA. V lost 1 base, J lost 8 bases, and 18 bases lay in between. The CDR3 DNA reads TGTGCCAGCAGCTTAGTGAGGAACACCGTATACTATGAGCAGTTCTTC. It encodes CASSLVRNTVYYEQFF.

The chain couples TRBV7-2 to TRBJ2-7; 9 nucleotides align to TRBD2. The CDR3 runs to 15 residues. Germline assignment: CDR1 SGHTA and CDR2 FQGNSA. V lost 2 bases to trimming and J lost 2 bases; unmatched junction nucleotides: 4. As DNA, the CDR3 is TGTGCCAGCAGCTTAAGCCTAGCGGGGACCTACGAGCAGTACTTC. It yields the protein CASSLSLAGTYEQYF.

The chain joins TRBV27 to TRBJ1-2, with 12 positions matching TRBD1. This CDR3 contains 15 residues. The germline CDR1 and CDR2 sequences are MNHEY and SMNVEV (reference sequence). V lost 6 bases and J lost 6; bases outside the gene matches: 8. The CDR3 reads CASSPRDRGLHGYTF. The CDR3, as DNA: TGTGCCAGCAGCCCCCGGGACAGGGGGCTGCATGGCTACACCTTC.

CDR3 nucleotide sequence: TGTGCCAGCTCACTTGTCGGCTCGGGTGAGCAGTACGTC. Amino acids: CASSLVGSGEQYV. The genes are TRBV18 and TRBJ2-7; no definite D call. The CDR3 covers 13 residues. The germline V and J ends were trimmed by 4 bases and 7 bases, with 14 bases remaining between them. Germline loops: CDR1 KGHSH, CDR2 LQKENI.

This sequence joins TRBV5-6 and TRBJ2-5; 12 bases agree with TRBD2. Germline-derived CDR1 and CDR2 are SGHDT and YYEEEE. The junction had 3 bases not matched to a gene; V was cut back by 2 bases and J by 4 bases. This CDR3 has 15 residues. The CDR3 nucleotides are TGTGCCAGCAGCTTAGGACTAGCGGGATCAGAGACCCAGTACTTC. Its protein product is CASSLGLAGSETQYF.

J is TRBJ2-1 and V is TRBV11-2, with a possible D match to TRBD2 (6 bases). The germline V and J ends were trimmed by 6 bases and 0 bases, with 15 bases remaining between them. The CDR3 covers 16 residues. Germline CDR1 and CDR2: SGHAT and FQNNGV. Written as DNA, the CDR3 is TGTGCCAGCAGGCCCCTCACCGGGGGCTCCTACAATGAGCAGTTCTTC. Protein: CASRPLTGGSYNEQFF.

The chain uses TRBV14 and TRBJ2-1; 14 bases agree with TRBD2. Germline CDR1 reads SGHDN; CDR2 reads FVKESK. J was trimmed by 7 bases and V by 4 bases; bases with no gene match: 15. The CDR3 contains 19 residues. The CDR3 reads CASSLVGFGLAGGGNEQFF. DNA of the CDR3: TGTGCCAGCAGCCTCGTTGGGTTCGGACTAGCGGGAGGCGGGAATGAGCAGTTCTTC.

The V gene is TRBV5-6, the J gene TRBJ1-6; maybe TRBD1 (5 bases). Germline V gene lookup returns CDR1 SGHDT and CDR2 YYEEEE. V lost 4 bases to trimming and J lost 4 bases, with 15 bases between them. The CDR3 is 16 amino acids. CDR3 DNA: TGTGCCAGCAGCGCCCGGACATTGATATATAATTCACCCCTCCACTTT. Protein product: CASSARTLIYNSPLHF.

The gene calls are TRBV11-3 and TRBJ2-3, with D perhaps given as TRBD1 or TRBD2 (5 bases each). The CDR3 contains 10 residues. CDR1 is SGHNT and CDR2 is YENEEA in the germline V gene. V lost 5 bases and J 8 bases, leaving 5 bases between the germline ends. CDR3 DNA: TGTGCCAGCAGCGGGACTACGCAGTATTTT. Residues: CASSGTTQYF.

The rearrangement joins TRBV27 to TRBJ2-1, with TRBD2 matching over 8 bases. The ends lost 5 bases at V and 3 bases at J; junction bases unmatched: 6. The length of the CDR3 is 15 residues. Germline CDR1 reads MNHEY; CDR2 reads SMNVEV (reference sequence). CDR3 sequence (DNA): TGTGCCAGCAGTCCTGGACTAGCTCACTACAATGAGCAGTTCTTC. Its protein is CASSPGLAHYNEQFF.